The 3 T cell receptor beta chains listed next were all sequenced from one sample in a study of control samples from healthy donors and cancer patients. Assay used: immunoSEQ multiplex PCR; TCRdb lists only in-frame clones, some missing. The table shows about 110,000 clones, with around 89% occurring only once. The sequenced sample consisted of blood. The receptors stem from a woman aged 45-65 years in good health.

The V gene is TRBV10-2, the J gene TRBJ1-6, with unresolved D. Germline V gives CDR1 WSHSY, CDR2 SAAADI. The V gene lost 7 bases and the J gene lost 3 bases, with 10 bases spanning the gap. CDR3 length: 14 residues. CDR3: CASKPDRYNSPLHF. The CDR3 DNA sequence: TGCGCCAGCAAGCCGGACCGCTATAATTCACCCCTCCACTTT.

The rearrangement links TRBV18 to TRBJ2-3; 7 nucleotides match TRBD2. This CDR3 is 16 amino acids long. With 3 bases clipped from V and 0 bases from J, the junction kept 6 bases outside the gene matches. Germline lookup yields CDR1 KGHSH and CDR2 LQKENI. For the CDR3, the DNA is TGTGCCAGCTCACCGGCCGGGACTACTAGCACAGATACGCAGTATTTT. This translates into CASSPAGTTSTDTQYF.

This CDR3 is CASSLTRWTTQETQYF. The CDR3 coding sequence is TGTGCCAGCAGCTTAACCCGATGGACGACCCAAGAGACCCAGTACTTC. This chain joins TRBV11-3 and TRBJ2-5; no clear D gene. Germline loops: CDR1 SGHNT, CDR2 YENEEA. There are 16 residues in the CDR3. V was trimmed by 2 bases and J by 1 base, leaving 14 bases between them.